This TCR beta chain is drawn from a study of Tregs in tolerant kidney transplant recipients. Clones were read by immunoSEQ multiplex PCR, and TCRdb kept only the in-frame ones, dropping some. The sample includes around 70,000 clones, around 90% of them seen just once. On this clone itself: Its antigen is unidentified.

Study-wide results and caveats: Donor-specific Treg expansion exceeded global Treg expansion in tolerant patients, suggesting antigen drive. Nucleotide sequences could not be compared across some patients' samples due to primer changes.

The CDR3 extends over 14 amino acids. Germline V gene sequence: CDR1 SGDLS, CDR2 YYNGEE. The trim removed 4 bases at V and 5 bases at J, leaving 8 bases unmatched. The TCR sequence derives from a human donor who received a combined kidney and bone marrow transplant. The specimen comprised CD8+ T cells from blood, sampled before the transplant. V is TRBV9 and J is TRBJ2-5; the match to TRBD2 covers 7 bases. The CDR3 here is CASSPGLSGETQYF. CDR3 nucleotides: TGTGCCAGCAGCCCGGGACTATCTGGGGAGACCCAGTACTTC.